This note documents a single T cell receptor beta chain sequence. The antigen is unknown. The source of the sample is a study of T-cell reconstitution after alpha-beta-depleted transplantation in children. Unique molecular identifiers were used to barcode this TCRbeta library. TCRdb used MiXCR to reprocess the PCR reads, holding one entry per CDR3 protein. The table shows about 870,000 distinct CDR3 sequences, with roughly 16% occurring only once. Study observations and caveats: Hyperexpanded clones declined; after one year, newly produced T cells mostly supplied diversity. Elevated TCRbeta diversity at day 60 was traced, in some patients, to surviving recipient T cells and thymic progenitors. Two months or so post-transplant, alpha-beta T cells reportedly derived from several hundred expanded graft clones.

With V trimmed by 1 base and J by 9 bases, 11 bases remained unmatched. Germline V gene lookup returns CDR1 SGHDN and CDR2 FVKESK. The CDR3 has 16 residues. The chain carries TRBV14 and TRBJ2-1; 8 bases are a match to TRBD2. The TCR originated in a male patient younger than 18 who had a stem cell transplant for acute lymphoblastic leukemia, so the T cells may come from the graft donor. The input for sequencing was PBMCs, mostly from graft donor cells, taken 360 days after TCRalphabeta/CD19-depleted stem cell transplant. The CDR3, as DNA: TGTGCCAGCAGCCAAGCTTACGGGAGGGCCCCGGTTGAGCAGTTCTTC. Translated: CASSQAYGRAPVEQFF.